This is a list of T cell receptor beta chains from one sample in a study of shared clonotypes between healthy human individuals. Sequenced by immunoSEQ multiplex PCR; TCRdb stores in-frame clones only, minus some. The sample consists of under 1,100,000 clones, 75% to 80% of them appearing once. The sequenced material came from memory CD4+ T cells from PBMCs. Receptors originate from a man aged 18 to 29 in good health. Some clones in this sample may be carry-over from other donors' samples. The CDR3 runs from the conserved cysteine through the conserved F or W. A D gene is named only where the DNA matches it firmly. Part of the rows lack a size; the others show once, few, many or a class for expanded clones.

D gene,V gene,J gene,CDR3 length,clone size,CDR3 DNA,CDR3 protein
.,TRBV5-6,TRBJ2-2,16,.,TGTGCCAGCACCCCTTCAGGCTCCCCGGCGAACGGGGAGCTGTTTTTT,CASTPSGSPANGELFF
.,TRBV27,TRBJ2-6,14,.,TGTGCCACCCGAGAGGGACCTGGGGCCAACGTCCTGACTTTC,CATREGPGANVLTF
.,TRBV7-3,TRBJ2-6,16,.,TGTGCCAGCAGCTTACTGGGGATCTCTGGGGCCAACGTCCTGACTTTC,CASSLLGISGANVLTF
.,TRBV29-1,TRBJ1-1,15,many,TGCAGCTCCTCAAAGGGTTGGGGAATGAACACTGAAGCTTTCTTT,CSSSKGWGMNTEAFF
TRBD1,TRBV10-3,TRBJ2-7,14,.,TGTGCCATCAGTGAACGGCAGGGGGAATACGAGCAGTACTTC,CAISERQGEYEQYF
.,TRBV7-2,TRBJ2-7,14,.,TGTGCCAGCAGCCCTAGGCCAGGGCCCTACGAGCAGTACTTC,CASSPRPGPYEQYF
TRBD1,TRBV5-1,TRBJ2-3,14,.,TGCGCCAGCAGACAGGGGGCGATTGAAGATACGCAGTATTTT,CASRQGAIEDTQYF
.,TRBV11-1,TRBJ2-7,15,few,TGTGCCAGCAGCATGAGGGCAGGGAACATGAACGAGCAGTACTTC,CASSMRAGNMNEQYF
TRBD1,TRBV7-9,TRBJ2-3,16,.,TGTGCCAGCAGCTCTCACAGGGGCAGCACGCCGGATACGCAGTATTTT,CASSSHRGSTPDTQYF
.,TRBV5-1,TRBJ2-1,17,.,TGCGCCAGCAGCTTGGCCCCAGGAGATAGCTCCTACAATGAGCAGTTCTTC,CASSLAPGDSSYNEQFF
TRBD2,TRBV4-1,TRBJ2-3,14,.,TGCGCCAGCAGAGGACTAGCGGGAACAGATACGCAGTATTTT,CASRGLAGTDTQYF
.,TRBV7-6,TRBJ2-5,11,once,TGTGCCAGCAGCTTATACGGGACCCAGTACTTC,CASSLYGTQYF
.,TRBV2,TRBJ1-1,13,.,TGTGCCAGCATCATGGAGATGAACACTGAAGCTTTCTTT,CASIMEMNTEAFF
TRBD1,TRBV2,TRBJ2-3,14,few,TGTGCCACTTCAAGACAGGGTCGGACAGATACGCAGTATTTT,CATSRQGRTDTQYF
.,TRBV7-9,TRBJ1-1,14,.,TGTGCCAGCACCTCCTTGGGTGAGAACACTGAAGCTTTCTTT,CASTSLGENTEAFF
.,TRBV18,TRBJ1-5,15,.,TGTGCCAGCTCACCGGCGGGACGTGGCAATCAGCCCCAGCATTTT,CASSPAGRGNQPQHF
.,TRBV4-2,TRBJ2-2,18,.,TGTGCCAGCAGCCTTTTAGCGGTCGGGACATCTATCACCGGGGAGCTGTTTTTT,CASSLLAVGTSITGELFF
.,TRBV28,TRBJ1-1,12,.,TGTGCCAGCAGGACGGGGTTCACTGAAGCTTTCTTT,CASRTGFTEAFF
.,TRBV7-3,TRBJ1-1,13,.,TGTGCCAGCTGTTCCTTACCTAACACTGAAGCTTTCTTT,CASCSLPNTEAFF
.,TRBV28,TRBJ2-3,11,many,TGTGCCAGCAGTACCACAGATACGCAGTATTTT,CASSTTDTQYF
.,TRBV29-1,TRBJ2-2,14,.,TGCAGCGTTGAAGGGCACGGGAACACCGGGGAGCTGTTTTTT,CSVEGHGNTGELFF
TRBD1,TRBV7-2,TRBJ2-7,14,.,TGTGCCAGCAGCTCGGACAGGGTGGGGTACGAGCAGTACTTC,CASSSDRVGYEQYF
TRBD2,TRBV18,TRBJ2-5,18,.,TGTGCCAGCTCACCAAGGACAGCGGGACTAGGGGGGTCAGAGACCCAGTACTTC,CASSPRTAGLGGSETQYF
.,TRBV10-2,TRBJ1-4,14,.,TGCGCCAGCGGACAGCCGGCAACTAATGAAAAACTGTTTTTT,CASGQPATNEKLFF
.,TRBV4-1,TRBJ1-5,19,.,TGCGCCAGCAGCCAAGAACGGGTATGGTCGCCAGGGGCAGATCAGCCCCAGCATTTT,CASSQERVWSPGADQPQHF
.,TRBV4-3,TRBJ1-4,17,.,TGCGCCAGCAGCCAAGCTCCGTGGGGAATAACTAATGAAAAACTGTTTTTT,CASSQAPWGITNEKLFF
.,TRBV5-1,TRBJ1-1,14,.,TGCGCCAGCAGCTCCGAATCTTGGTTAACTGAAGCTTTCTTT,CASSSESWLTEAFF
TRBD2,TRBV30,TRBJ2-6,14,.,TGTGCCTCCTTGGGGGGGGCTGGGGCCAACGTCCTGACTTTC,CASLGGAGANVLTF
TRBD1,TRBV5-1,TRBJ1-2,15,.,TGCGCCAGCAGCTTCTTTGGGACAGGGATAGATGGCTACACCTTC,CASSFFGTGIDGYTF
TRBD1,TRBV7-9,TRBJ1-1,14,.,TGTGCCAGCAGCCGAGACAGGGGGGGCACTGAAGCTTTCTTT,CASSRDRGGTEAFF
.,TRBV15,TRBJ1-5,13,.,TGTGCCACCAGCAATCCCCAGAGTGGGCCCCAGCATTTT,CATSNPQSGPQHF
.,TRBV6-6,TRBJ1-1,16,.,TGTGCCAGCAGTTACCCCAAGGTACGGATGAACACTGAAGCTTTCTTT,CASSYPKVRMNTEAFF
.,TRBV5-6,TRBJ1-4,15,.,TGTGCCAGCAGCCGACTCGACGGCCCCAATGAAAAACTGTTTTTT,CASSRLDGPNEKLFF
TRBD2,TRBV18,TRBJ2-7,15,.,TGTGCCAGCTCACCCTATACTAGCGGCTCCTACGAGCAGTACTTC,CASSPYTSGSYEQYF
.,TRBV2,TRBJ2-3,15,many,TGTGCCAGCAGTCGAAGACCCCTGGACACAGATACGCAGTATTTT,CASSRRPLDTDTQYF
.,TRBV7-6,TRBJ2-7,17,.,TGTGCCAGCAGCGCTCAGCCTAGACAGATCCCGTCCTACGAGCAGTACTTC,CASSAQPRQIPSYEQYF
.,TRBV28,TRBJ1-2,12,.,TGTGCCAGCAGTTTCAGTGTTTTAGGCTACACCTTC,CASSFSVLGYTF
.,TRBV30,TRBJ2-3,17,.,TGTGCCCGGACCGCCGGTAGCTGGGGAGCGGGCACAGATACGCAGTATTTT,CARTAGSWGAGTDTQYF
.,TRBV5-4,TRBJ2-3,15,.,TGTGCCAGCAGTAGGGAAGGGTCCCGAGCAGATACGCAGTATTTT,CASSREGSRADTQYF
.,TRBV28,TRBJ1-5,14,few,TGTGCCAGCAGTTTCCCGGGGTTCGATCAGCCCCAGCATTTT,CASSFPGFDQPQHF
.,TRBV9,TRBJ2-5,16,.,TGTGCCAGCAGCCCTTTCGGGGGAGGGGGCCTGGAGACCCAGTACTTC,CASSPFGGGGLETQYF
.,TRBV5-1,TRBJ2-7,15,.,TGCGCCAGCAGCCCGGACGGGACGCCAGCCTACGAGCAGTACTTC,CASSPDGTPAYEQYF
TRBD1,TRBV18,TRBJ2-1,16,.,TGTGCCAGCTCACCATGGACAGGGGGCTTGGACAATGAGCAGTTCTTC,CASSPWTGGLDNEQFF
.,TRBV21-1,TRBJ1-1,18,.,TGTGCCAGCCTTCACCTACCAAACCGGGACAGGGGGAGCACTGAAGCTTTCTTT,CASLHLPNRDRGSTEAFF
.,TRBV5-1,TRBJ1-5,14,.,TGCGCCAGCAGCTTGGATCCGGGGGATCAGCCCCAGCATTTT,CASSLDPGDQPQHF
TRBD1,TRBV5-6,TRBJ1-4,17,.,TGTGCCAGCAGCTTAAATCCGGGACAGAAGTCGAGTGAAAAACTGTTTTTT,CASSLNPGQKSSEKLFF
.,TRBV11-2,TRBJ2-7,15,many,TGTGCCAGCAGCTTAAGCCGGGTAGAGAGCTACGAGCAGTACTTC,CASSLSRVESYEQYF
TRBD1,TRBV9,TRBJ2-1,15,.,TGTGCCAGCAGCGTAGGGGACAGAGGATATTATGAGCAGTTCTTC,CASSVGDRGYYEQFF
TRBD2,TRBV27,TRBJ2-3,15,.,TGTGCCAGCAGTTCCCCAGGACTAGCGGCTAATACGCAGTATTTT,CASSSPGLAANTQYF
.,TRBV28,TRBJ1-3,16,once,TGTGCCACCATGCCGGGGGGGGCGAGAGGCGGAAACACCATATATTTT,CATMPGGARGGNTIYF
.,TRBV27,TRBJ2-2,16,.,TGTGCCAGCAGCCTAACAGGAGGGGTGCGAACCGGGGAGCTGTTTTTT,CASSLTGGVRTGELFF
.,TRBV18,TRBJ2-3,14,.,TGTGCCAGCTCACCCAGGACAGACACAGATACGCAGTATTTT,CASSPRTDTDTQYF
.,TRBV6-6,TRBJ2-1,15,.,TGTGCCAGCAGTTACAAAGGGTATGGCTACAATGAGCAGTTCTTC,CASSYKGYGYNEQFF
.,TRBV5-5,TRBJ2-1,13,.,TGTGCCAGCAGCTTGGAGTTTGACAATGAGCAGTTCTTC,CASSLEFDNEQFF
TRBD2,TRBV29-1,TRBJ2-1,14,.,TGCAGCGCCCTAGCGGGAGACTACTACAATGAGCAGTTCTTC,CSALAGDYYNEQFF
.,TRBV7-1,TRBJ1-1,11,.,TGTGCCAGCAGCATGACTACTGAAGCTTTCTTT,CASSMTTEAFF
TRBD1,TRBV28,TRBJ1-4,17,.,TGTGCCAGCAGTCCATTCCCCGGACAGGGGACTAATGAAAAACTGTTTTTT,CASSPFPGQGTNEKLFF
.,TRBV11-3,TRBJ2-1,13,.,TGTGCCAGCAGCCCCGACAGACACAATGAGCAGTTCTTC,CASSPDRHNEQFF
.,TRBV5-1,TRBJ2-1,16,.,TGCGCCAGCAGCACGGCCGCCACACTCTCCTACAATGAGCAGTTCTTC,CASSTAATLSYNEQFF